The rows below give T cell receptor beta chains drawn from one sample of a study of CD8 T cells in Susac syndrome. Via MiXCR, TCRdb re-called the immunoSEQ multiplex PCR reads, giving one row per CDR3 protein. Of a few hundred thousand distinct CDR3 sequences in the sample, 92% were seen once. What was sequenced was CD4+ T cells from PBMCs. The receptor source for this set is a human donor with multiple sclerosis. Both conserved end residues are part of each CDR3. The order of the fields is clone size, D gene, J gene, V gene, CDR3 DNA, CDR3 protein. D genes are given only for firm matches. Clone size appears in some rows only: once, few, many, or a class for an expanded clone.

clone size: -; D gene: -; J gene: TRBJ2-7; V gene: TRBV30; CDR3 DNA: TGTGCCTGGAATAGGGGTCTCTCCGGCGAGCAGTACTTC; CDR3 protein: CAWNRGLSGEQYF
clone size: -; D gene: -; J gene: TRBJ1-2; V gene: TRBV7-9; CDR3 DNA: TGTGCCAGCAGCTTGCCAGAAGGAAATGGCTACACCTTC; CDR3 protein: CASSLPEGNGYTF
clone size: -; D gene: TRBD2; J gene: TRBJ2-5; V gene: TRBV5-1; CDR3 DNA: TGCGCCAGCAGCTTGGTGCTAGCGGGGGGCATCCAAGAGACCCAGTACTTC; CDR3 protein: CASSLVLAGGIQETQYF
clone size: -; D gene: TRBD2; J gene: TRBJ2-1; V gene: TRBV11-2; CDR3 DNA: TGTGCCAGCAGCTCCCGGGGGACTAGCGGGGGGTACAATGAGCAGTTCTTC; CDR3 protein: CASSSRGTSGGYNEQFF
clone size: once; D gene: -; J gene: TRBJ2-5; V gene: TRBV6-2/TRBV6-3; CDR3 DNA: TGTGCCAGCCGAACTACAGCAGAGACCCAGTACTTC; CDR3 protein: CASRTTAETQYF
clone size: -; D gene: TRBD2; J gene: TRBJ2-7; V gene: TRBV20-1; CDR3 DNA: TGCAGTGCTGGCCGACTAGCGGGAGAGGGGTTGATGGAGCAGTACTTC; CDR3 protein: CSAGRLAGEGLMEQYF
clone size: -; D gene: TRBD1; J gene: TRBJ1-2; V gene: TRBV3-1; CDR3 DNA: TGTGCCAGCAGCGACCGGGACAGAGGTGGCTACACCTTC; CDR3 protein: CASSDRDRGGYTF
clone size: -; D gene: -; J gene: TRBJ1-2; V gene: TRBV7-9; CDR3 DNA: TGTGCCAGCAGCTTCCACGGCAGATTACACTATGGCTACACCTTC; CDR3 protein: CASSFHGRLHYGYTF
clone size: -; D gene: -; J gene: TRBJ1-6; V gene: TRBV11-2; CDR3 DNA: TGTGCCAGCAGCTTAGTAACCGGGGGAGGCTCACCCCTCCACTTT; CDR3 protein: CASSLVTGGGSPLHF
clone size: few; D gene: -; J gene: TRBJ2-6; V gene: TRBV7-9; CDR3 DNA: TGTGCCAGCAGCTTACGGAACTCTGGGGCCAACGTCCTGACTTTC; CDR3 protein: CASSLRNSGANVLTF
clone size: -; D gene: -; J gene: TRBJ2-7; V gene: TRBV5-1; CDR3 DNA: TGCGCCAGCAGCTCGAGTACAGGGCTGGGCGAGCAGTACTTC; CDR3 protein: CASSSSTGLGEQYF
clone size: -; D gene: -; J gene: TRBJ2-2; V gene: TRBV25-1; CDR3 DNA: TGTGCCGCCCTCGCCCCGGGGACCACCGGGGAGCTGTTTTTT; CDR3 protein: CAALAPGTTGELFF
clone size: -; D gene: TRBD2; J gene: TRBJ2-1; V gene: TRBV7-2; CDR3 DNA: TGTGCCAGCAGCTCCAGTGCCGCGGGAGGGTCCTACAATGAGCAGTTCTTC; CDR3 protein: CASSSSAAGGSYNEQFF